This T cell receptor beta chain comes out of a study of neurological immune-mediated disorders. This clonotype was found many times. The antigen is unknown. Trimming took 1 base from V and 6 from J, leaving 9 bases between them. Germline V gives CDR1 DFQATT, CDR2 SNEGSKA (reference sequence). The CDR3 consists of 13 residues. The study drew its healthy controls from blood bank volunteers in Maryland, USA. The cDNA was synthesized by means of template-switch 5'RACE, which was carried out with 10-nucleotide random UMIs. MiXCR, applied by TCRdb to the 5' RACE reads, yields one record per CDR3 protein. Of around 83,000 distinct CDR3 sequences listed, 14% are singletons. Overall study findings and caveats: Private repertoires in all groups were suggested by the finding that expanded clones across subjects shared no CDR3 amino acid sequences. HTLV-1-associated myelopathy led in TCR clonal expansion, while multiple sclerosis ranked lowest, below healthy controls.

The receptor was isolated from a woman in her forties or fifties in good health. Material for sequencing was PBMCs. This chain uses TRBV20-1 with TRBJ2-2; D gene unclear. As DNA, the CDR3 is TGCAGTGCTAGAGGGGCTGTTTCCGGGGAGCTGTTTTTT. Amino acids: CSARGAVSGELFF.